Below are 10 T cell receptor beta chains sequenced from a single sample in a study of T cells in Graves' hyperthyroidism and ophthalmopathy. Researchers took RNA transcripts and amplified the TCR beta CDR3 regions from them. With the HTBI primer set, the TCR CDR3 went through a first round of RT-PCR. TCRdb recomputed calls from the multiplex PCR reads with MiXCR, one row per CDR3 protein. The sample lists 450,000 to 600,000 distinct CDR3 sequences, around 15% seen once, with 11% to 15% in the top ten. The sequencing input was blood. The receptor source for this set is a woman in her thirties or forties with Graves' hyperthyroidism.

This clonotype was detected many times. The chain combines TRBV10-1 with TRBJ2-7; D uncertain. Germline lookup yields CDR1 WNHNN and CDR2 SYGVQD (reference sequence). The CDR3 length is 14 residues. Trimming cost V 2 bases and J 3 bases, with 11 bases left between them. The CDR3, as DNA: TGCGCCAGCAGTGAGGGCGGAAAGCGCTACGAGCAGTACTTC. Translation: CASSEGGKRYEQYF.

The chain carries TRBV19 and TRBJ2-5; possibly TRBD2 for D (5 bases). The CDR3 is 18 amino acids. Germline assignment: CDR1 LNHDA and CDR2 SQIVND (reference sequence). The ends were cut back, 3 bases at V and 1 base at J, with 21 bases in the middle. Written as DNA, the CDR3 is TGTGCCAGTAGTATGACCCTCCGGGGATCGGGGTTCCAAGAGACCCAGTACTTC. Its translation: CASSMTLRGSGFQETQYF.

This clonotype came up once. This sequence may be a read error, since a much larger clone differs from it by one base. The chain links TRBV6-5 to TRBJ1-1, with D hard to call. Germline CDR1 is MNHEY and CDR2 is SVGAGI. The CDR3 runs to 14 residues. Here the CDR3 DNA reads TGTGCCAGCGGTTACTCGCTCGGGAACACTGAAGCTTTCTTT. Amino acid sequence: CASGYSLGNTEAFF.

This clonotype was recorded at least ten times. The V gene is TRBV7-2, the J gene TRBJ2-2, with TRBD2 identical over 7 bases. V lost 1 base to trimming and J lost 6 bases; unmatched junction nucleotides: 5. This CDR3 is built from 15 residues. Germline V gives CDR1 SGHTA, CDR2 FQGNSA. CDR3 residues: CASSLGLAIPGELFF. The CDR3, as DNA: TGTGCCAGCAGCTTAGGACTAGCAATCCCCGGGGAGCTGTTTTTT.

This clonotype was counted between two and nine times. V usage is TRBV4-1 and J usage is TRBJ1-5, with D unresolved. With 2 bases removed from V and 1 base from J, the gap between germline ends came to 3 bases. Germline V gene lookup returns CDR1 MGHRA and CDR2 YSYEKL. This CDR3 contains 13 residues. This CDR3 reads CASSQRSNQPQHF. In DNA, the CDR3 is TGCGCCAGCAGCCAACGAAGCAATCAGCCCCAGCATTTT.

The CDR3 DNA sequence: TGTGCCAGCTCACCAGTAGCGGGAGTACCAGAGACCCAGTACTTC. This encodes CASSPVAGVPETQYF. This rearrangement joins TRBV18 to TRBJ2-5; TRBD2 matches at 9 bases. CDR3 length: 15 amino acids. Losses at the gene ends were 2 bases for V and 4 bases for J; bases not matched to a gene: 5. Germline assignment: CDR1 KGHSH and CDR2 LQKENI. The complete variable domain, with remaining parts taken from reference TRBV18 and TRBJ2-5, reads NAGVMQNPRHLVRRRGQEARLRCSPMKGHSHVYWYRQLPEEGLKFMVYLQKENIIDESGMPKERFSAEFPKEGPSILRIQQVVRGDSAAYFCASSPVAGVPETQYFGPGTRLLVL.

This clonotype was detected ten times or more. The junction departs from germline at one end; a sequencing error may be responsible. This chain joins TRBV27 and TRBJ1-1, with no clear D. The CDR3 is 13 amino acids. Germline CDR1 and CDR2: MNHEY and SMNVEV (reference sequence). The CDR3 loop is CVSSLGLNTEAFF. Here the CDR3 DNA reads TGTGTCAGCAGTTTAGGGCTGAACACTGAAGCTTTCTTT.

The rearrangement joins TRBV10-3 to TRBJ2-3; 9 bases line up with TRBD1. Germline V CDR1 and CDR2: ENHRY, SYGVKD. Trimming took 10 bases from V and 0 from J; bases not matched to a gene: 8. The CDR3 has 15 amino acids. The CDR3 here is CASGQGQASTDTQYF. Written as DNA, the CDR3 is TGTGCCAGCGGACAGGGGCAGGCTAGCACAGATACGCAGTATTTT.

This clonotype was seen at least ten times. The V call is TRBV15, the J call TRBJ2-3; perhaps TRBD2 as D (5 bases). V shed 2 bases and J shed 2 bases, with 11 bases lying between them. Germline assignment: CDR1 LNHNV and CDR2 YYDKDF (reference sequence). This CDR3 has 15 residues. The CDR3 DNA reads TGTGCCACCAGCAGATCAGAGGGATCCACAGATACGCAGTATTTT. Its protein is CATSRSEGSTDTQYF.

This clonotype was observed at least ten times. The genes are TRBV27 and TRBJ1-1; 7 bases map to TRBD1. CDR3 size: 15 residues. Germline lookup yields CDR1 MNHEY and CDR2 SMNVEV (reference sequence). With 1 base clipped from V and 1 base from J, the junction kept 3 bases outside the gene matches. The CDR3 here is CASSLFSGGNTEAFF. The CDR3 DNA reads TGTGCCAGCAGTTTATTCTCAGGGGGGAACACTGAAGCTTTCTTT.